A single sample is the source of the 32 T cell receptor beta chains below, sequenced in a study of OX40 agonist ivuxolimab in advanced cancers. Profiling relied on immunoSEQ multiplex PCR, and the TCRdb table lists in-frame clones only, not all of them. The data show fewer than 90,000 clones, around 87% seen once. Here the sequenced sample was CD4+ or CD8+ T cells sorted from blood, taken in a trial of the OX40 agonist ivuxolimab. The receptors derive from an adult with an advanced solid tumor such as melanoma, head and neck, liver or kidney cancer.

Only a few counts were recorded for this clone. The chain is built from TRBV10-3 and TRBJ2-5; TRBD1 is a possible D gene (5 bases). Per germline, CDR1 ENHRY and CDR2 SYGVKD. The V end was cut by 8 bases, the J end by 5 bases, with 12 bases between. The CDR3 has 12 residues. CDR3 amino acids: CAIADTAETQYF. The CDR3 DNA follows: TGTGCCATCGCGGACACGGCGGAGACCCAGTACTTC.

This chain links TRBV19 with TRBJ2-3, with a tentative D call TRBD2 (6 bases). This CDR3 comprises 12 residues. Trimming pared 4 bases from V and 4 bases from J, leaving 6 bases between. CDR1 and CDR2 (germline): LNHDA, SQIVND (reference sequence). The CDR3 DNA reads TGTGCCAGTAGTACTAGCGCAGATACGCAGTATTTT. This encodes CASSTSADTQYF. The variable domain in full, with the rest retrieved from reference TRBV19 and TRBJ2-3, is DGGITQSPKYLFRKEGQNVTLSCEQNLNHDAMYWYRQDPGQGLRLIYYSQIVNDFQKGDIAEGYSVSREKKESFPLTVTSAQKNPTAFYLCASSTSADTQYFGPGTRLTVL.

V and J are TRBV28 and TRBJ1-2, with D tentatively TRBD1 (6 bases). The germline V gene encodes CDR1 MDHEN and CDR2 SYDVKM. The CDR3 contains 15 residues. Trimming removed 5 bases from V and 2 bases from J, with 15 bases in between. The CDR3 nucleotides are TGTGCCAGCAGTAACGATTTAGGACAGAACTATGGCTACACCTTC. Its protein product is CASSNDLGQNYGYTF.

This sequence joins TRBV7-9 and TRBJ2-3; 11 bases map to TRBD2. V lost 3 bases, J lost 4 bases, and 9 bases stayed unmatched. The CDR3 covers 17 residues. Germline lookup yields CDR1 SEHNR and CDR2 FQNEAQ (reference sequence). The CDR3 protein is CASSFLVAGGKSDTQYF. The DNA for the CDR3 is TGTGCCAGCAGCTTCCTAGTAGCGGGGGGGAAATCAGATACGCAGTATTTT.

V gene TRBV5-6 combines with J gene TRBJ2-3, with TRBD1 identical over 11 bases. V was pared by 4 bases and J by 1 base, with 5 bases of the junction left unmatched. The CDR3 has 16 amino acids. Germline CDR1 and CDR2: SGHDT and YYEEEE. The CDR3 bases are TGTGCCAGCAGCCGGGTGGGACAGGGGGGCACAGATACGCAGTATTTT. This codes for CASSRVGQGGTDTQYF.

On this clone: In the same sample, other DNA sequences code for this CDR3. The chain is built from TRBV6-1 and TRBJ2-3; D is unclear. CDR1 and CDR2 (germline): MNHNS, SASEGT. The length of the CDR3 is 13 residues. The ends were cut back, 2 bases at V and 6 bases at J, with 9 bases in the middle. The CDR3 sequence: CASSESPSDTQYF. The CDR3 DNA reads TGTGCCAGCAGTGAATCCCCCTCCGATACGCAGTATTTT.

The V and J genes are TRBV7-9 and TRBJ2-7, with a possible D match to TRBD1 (6 bases). This CDR3 region has 15 residues. The germline V and J ends were trimmed by 4 bases and 3 bases, with 16 bases remaining between them. Germline V gives CDR1 SEHNR, CDR2 FQNEAQ (reference sequence). The CDR3 DNA reads TGTGCCAGCAGCTCGACGACAGGTCTGTTCTACGAGCAGTACTTC. It codes for CASSSTTGLFYEQYF.

The J gene is TRBJ2-5, the V gene TRBV10-3, with 7 nucleotides matching TRBD2. The better agreement between TRBJ2-7 and the DNA end casts doubt on the J call. Germline CDR1 and CDR2: ENHRY and SYGVKD. This CDR3 spans 15 amino acids. In nucleotides, the CDR3 is TGTGCCATCAGTGAGCGGGCGGGGGTTTCCTACGAGCAGTACTTC. Protein: CAISERAGVSYEQYF.

This clone was recorded a few times. V is TRBV9 and J is TRBJ1-2, with D uncertain. The germline gives CDR1 SGDLS, CDR2 YYNGEE. This CDR3 spans 12 amino acids. Trimming left V 7 bases short and J 4 bases short, with 11 bases between. This chain's CDR3 is CASRREFYGYTF. In DNA, the CDR3 is TGTGCCAGCCGTAGGGAGTTCTATGGCTACACCTTC.

The rearrangement links TRBV2 to TRBJ2-5; 12 nucleotides match TRBD2. The CDR3 is 15 residues long. The V and J ends lost 6 bases and 4 bases, in that order; junction bases with no gene match: 6. Germline values: CDR1 SNHLY, CDR2 FYNNEI. The CDR3 sequence: CASRATSGGGETQYF. The CDR3 region has the DNA TGTGCCAGCAGGGCGACTAGCGGGGGAGGAGAGACCCAGTACTTC.

The rearrangement uses TRBV19 and TRBJ2-5; D is unresolved. Germline CDR1 is LNHDA and CDR2 is SQIVND (reference sequence). Trimming left V 9 bases short and J 3 bases short, with 11 bases between. The CDR3 totals 12 residues. The CDR3 DNA follows: TGTGCCAGCTCCACCCGCGAAGAGACCCAGTACTTC. Its translation: CASSTREETQYF.

V is TRBV5-1 and J is TRBJ2-3; D gene uncertain. Germline V gene sequence: CDR1 SGHRS, CDR2 YFSETQ. CDR3 length: 14 amino acids. Trimming left V 1 base short and J 4 bases short, with 10 bases between. CDR3 loop: CASSLKGGADTQYF. The CDR3, as DNA: TGCGCCAGCAGCTTGAAGGGTGGGGCAGATACGCAGTATTTT.

The rearrangement joins TRBV10-1 to TRBJ2-2; TRBD1 aligns across 9 bases. The CDR3 is 16 residues long. With 4 bases clipped from V and 2 bases from J, the junction kept 5 bases outside the gene matches. Germline V lookup: CDR1 WNHNN, CDR2 SYGVQD (reference sequence). CDR3 sequence reads: CASSGTGDRNTGELFF. The CDR3 coding sequence is TGCGCCAGCAGTGGGACAGGGGATCGAAACACCGGGGAGCTGTTTTTT.

The chain carries TRBV28 and TRBJ1-1; no reliable D call. Between the trimmed V and J ends, which lost 5 bases and 0 bases, there was a span of 13 bases. Germline V CDR1 and CDR2: MDHEN, SYDVKM. The CDR3 contains 15 residues. The CDR3 is CASSPGGRLNTEAFF. The CDR3 nucleotides are TGTGCCAGCAGTCCCGGAGGGAGATTGAACACTGAAGCTTTCTTT.

This clone was observed a few times. The chain carries TRBV5-1 and TRBJ2-3, with D possibly TRBD2 on 6 matching bases. Between the trimmed V and J ends, which lost 4 bases and 0 bases, there was a span of 18 bases. CDR3 length equals 17 residues. Germline V gene data show CDR1 as SGHRS and CDR2 as YFSETQ. This chain's CDR3 is CASSRLDGGASTDTQYF. In DNA, the CDR3 is TGCGCCAGCAGCCGATTAGACGGGGGTGCTAGCACAGATACGCAGTATTTT.

Remarks on this clone: Other DNA sequences in the sample encode the same CDR3. The DNA for the CDR3 is TGTGCCAGCAGCGCCCGCTGGGGGCTATCCCAAGAGACCCAGTACTTC. Its translation is CASSARWGLSQETQYF. The V and J genes are TRBV4-2 and TRBJ2-5; TRBD1 might be the D (6 bases). CDR1 is LGHNA, CDR2 YNFKEQ, per germline. The CDR3 spans 16 residues. Trimming stripped 5 bases from V and 1 base from J, with 17 bases between.

The rearrangement links TRBV11-3 to TRBJ2-1; 8 positions agree with TRBD1. The length of the CDR3 is 15 residues. In germline, CDR1 is SGHNT, CDR2 YENEEA. V gave up 2 bases and J gave up 4 bases; unmatched junction bases: 4. In DNA, the CDR3 is TGTGCCAGCAGCTTAAGGACAGGGTCGTACAATGAGCAGTTCTTC. Translation: CASSLRTGSYNEQFF.

The table lists this clone with a count of one. J is TRBJ1-2 and V is TRBV7-8, with 10 bases aligning to TRBD1. The CDR3 sequence is 15 residues long. The germline V gene has CDR1 SGHVS and CDR2 FQNEAQ. V lost 5 bases and J lost 2; bases outside the gene matches: 5. CDR3 residues: CASSTRTGGNYGYTF. The CDR3 coding sequence is TGTGCCAGCAGCACACGGACAGGGGGAAACTATGGCTACACCTTC.

The gene calls are TRBV6-5 and TRBJ2-3; D possibly matches TRBD1 or TRBD2 (6 bases each). Looked up from germline, CDR1 is MNHEY and CDR2 is SVGAGI. CDR3 length: 13 amino acids. The germline V and J ends were trimmed by 11 bases and 2 bases, with 14 bases remaining between them. This chain's CDR3 is CAVKGGPTDTQYF. The CDR3 coding sequence is TGTGCCGTCAAGGGGGGACCCACAGATACGCAGTATTTT.

The chain employs TRBV7-2 and TRBJ2-2, with TRBD2 identical over 10 bases. CDR1 and CDR2 (germline): SGHTA, FQGNSA. The CDR3 spans 17 residues. Trimming took 4 bases from V and 0 from J; bases not matched to a gene: 5. CDR3 DNA: TGTGCCAGCAGCTCCGCCGGGACTAGCGCGAACACCGGGGAGCTGTTTTTT. It is translated as CASSSAGTSANTGELFF. Together with reference TRBV7-2 and TRBJ2-2, the CDR3 gives the full variable domain: GAGVSQSPSNKVTEKGKDVELRCDPISGHTALYWYRQSLGQGLEFLIYFQGNSAPDKSGLPSDRFSAERTGGSVSTLTIQRTQQEDSAVYLCASSSAGTSANTGELFFGEGSRLTVL.

The chain's CDR3 is CATYRSLNQPQHF. The CDR3 DNA sequence: TGTGCCACTTACAGGTCCCTCAATCAGCCCCAGCATTTT. The chain links TRBV28 to TRBJ1-5; D may be TRBD1 (5 bases). The CDR3 length is 13 residues. Germline CDR1 reads MDHEN; CDR2 reads SYDVKM. The V and J ends lost 10 bases and 3 bases respectively, with 13 bases between them.

The chain uses TRBV11-3 and TRBJ2-6; the match to TRBD1 covers 10 bases. The trim removed 6 bases at V and 2 bases at J, leaving 7 bases unmatched. The CDR3 runs to 17 residues. From germline, CDR1 is SGHNT and CDR2 YENEEA. The DNA of the CDR3 is TGTGCCAGCAGTGGGGGGACAGGGGTAACTGGGGCCAACGTCCTGACTTTC. This sequence encodes CASSGGTGVTGANVLTF.

The rearrangement links TRBV9 to TRBJ2-5; 9 bases map to TRBD1. Trimming took 0 bases from V and 3 from J; bases not matched to a gene: 3. The CDR3 spans 15 residues. In germline, CDR1 is SGDLS, CDR2 YYNGEE. CDR3 protein: CASSVGWTGEETQYF. The DNA of the CDR3 is TGTGCCAGCAGCGTAGGATGGACAGGGGAAGAGACCCAGTACTTC.

The chain employs TRBV10-3 and TRBJ1-2, with 10 bases identical to TRBD1. From germline, CDR1 is ENHRY and CDR2 SYGVKD. J lost 8 bases, V lost 4 bases, and 4 bases had no gene match. The CDR3 is made up of 13 amino acids. CDR3 bases: TGTGCCATCAGTGCCGGACAGGGGGAGGGCTACACCTTC. Its translation: CAISAGQGEGYTF.

This clone is a singleton in its sample. The rearrangement joins TRBV7-9 to TRBJ1-1, with D hard to call. With 1 base removed from V and 2 bases from J, the gap between germline ends came to 11 bases. Per the germline V gene, CDR1 is SEHNR and CDR2 is FQNEAQ (reference sequence). The CDR3 covers 15 residues. The CDR3 DNA sequence: TGTGCCAGCAGCTTAGGAGAAGCAGCCAACACTGAAGCTTTCTTT. Its protein is CASSLGEAANTEAFF.

The rearrangement links TRBV27 to TRBJ2-5; D tentatively fits TRBD1 or TRBD2 (5 bases each). The germline V gene encodes CDR1 MNHEY and CDR2 SMNVEV (reference sequence). The CDR3 runs 14 residues. Trimming removed 2 bases from V and 5 bases from J, with 12 bases in between. CDR3 DNA: TGTGCCAGCAGTTTAGGGACCGCCCAGGAGACCCAGTACTTC. As protein: CASSLGTAQETQYF.

The rearrangement uses TRBV18 and TRBJ2-7; D remains ambiguous. Germline CDR1 reads KGHSH; CDR2 reads LQKENI. V was clipped by 2 bases and J by 6 bases, with 14 bases between them. The CDR3 contains 14 residues. The CDR3 spells CASSPSSEATEQYV. The CDR3 DNA reads TGTGCCAGCTCACCAAGTTCCGAGGCTACCGAGCAGTACGTC.

Regarding this clone: Other DNA sequences in this sample translate to the same CDR3. The chain is built from TRBV5-1 and TRBJ1-3; 8 bases line up with TRBD1. The CDR3 loop spans 14 amino acids. Germline V lookup: CDR1 SGHRS, CDR2 YFSETQ. The ends lost 5 bases at V and 0 bases at J; junction bases unmatched: 1. CDR3 sequence reads: CASSQGASGNTIYF. The CDR3 DNA reads TGCGCCAGCAGTCAGGGGGCCTCTGGAAACACCATATATTTT.

V and J are TRBV9 and TRBJ2-3; D is possibly TRBD1 (5 bases). This CDR3 comprises 11 residues. Per the germline V gene, CDR1 is SGDLS and CDR2 is YYNGEE. With 3 bases removed from V and 14 bases from J, the gap between germline ends came to 13 bases. The CDR3, as DNA: TGTGCCAGCAGCGCACAGGATGTGCGGTATTTT. It yields the protein CASSAQDVRYF.

This clone was seen just once. The junction and the germline gene differ at one end; a read error may be behind it. The chain couples TRBV14 to TRBJ2-3, with D unresolved. Per the germline V gene, CDR1 is SGHDN and CDR2 is FVKESK. This CDR3 contains 14 residues. Written as DNA, the CDR3 is TGTGCCAGCAGCCAAGCAACGAGCACAGTTACGCAGTATTTT. Its translation: CASSQATSTVTQYF.

V usage is TRBV6-6 and J usage is TRBJ2-2, with 7 bases fitting TRBD1. The CDR3 length is 15 residues. J gave up 1 base and V 5 bases, and 4 bases lay outside the gene matches. The V gene's germline CDR1 is MNHNY and CDR2 SVGAGI (reference sequence). The CDR3 DNA is TGTGCCAGCAGTGGCCGGGACAGGAACACCGGGGAGCTGTTTTTT. This translates into CASSGRDRNTGELFF.

V is TRBV18 and J is TRBJ1-2; 7 bases align to TRBD1. The germline CDR1 and CDR2 sequences are KGHSH and LQKENI. Trimming removed 3 bases from V and 0 bases from J; junction bases left unmatched: 4. CDR3 length: 15 amino acids. The DNA for the CDR3 is TGTGCCAGCTCACCGTCCACAGGGGCTAACTATGGCTACACCTTC. This sequence encodes CASSPSTGANYGYTF.